The next 27 T cell receptor beta chains were all read from a single sample in a study of blood T cell repertoires in COVID-19. Assay: immunoSEQ multiplex PCR; the TCRdb copy retains only in-frame clones and omits some. This sample has under 350,000 clones; 80% to 90% occur once, and the top ten carry about 4%. What was sequenced was PBMCs or T cells enriched from blood (not recorded which). These receptor sequences come from a woman aged 40 to 49 with acute COVID-19.

Only a few counts were recorded for this clone. The chain uses TRBV5-6 and TRBJ1-2, with D maybe TRBD1 (6 bases). The CDR3 sequence is 15 residues long. Looked up from germline, CDR1 is SGHDT and CDR2 is YYEEEE. Trimming took 0 bases from V and 8 from J, leaving 17 bases between them. The CDR3 DNA follows: TGTGCCAGCAGCTTGGTTTCGGTAGGGGGTTCAGGCTACACCTTC. This gives the protein CASSLVSVGGSGYTF.

V usage is TRBV5-1 and J usage is TRBJ1-2; D remains ambiguous. CDR1 is SGHRS and CDR2 is YFSETQ in the germline V gene. The CDR3 has 14 amino acids. The V and J ends lost 0 bases and 7 bases respectively, with 13 bases between them. CDR3 protein: CASSLGPVEGGYTF. The CDR3 DNA sequence: TGCGCCAGCAGCTTGGGACCGGTAGAGGGTGGCTACACCTTC.

The chain recombines TRBV2 with TRBJ1-2; 7 bases align to TRBD1. Germline V gene data show CDR1 as SNHLY and CDR2 as FYNNEI. The CDR3 runs 13 residues. Losses at the gene ends were 5 bases for V and 8 bases for J; bases not matched to a gene: 8. The CDR3 DNA reads as TGTGCCAGCAGTCCTGGGACAGCTAGGGGCTACACCTTC. Its translation is CASSPGTARGYTF.

CDR3 residues: CASTRDRLDTQYF. The DNA of the CDR3 is TGTGCCAGCACCAGGGACAGGCTAGATACGCAGTATTTT. This sequence joins TRBV5-6 and TRBJ2-3, with 8 bases that match TRBD1. The J segment lost 5 bases and the V segment lost 6 bases, leaving 5 bases of the junction unmatched. CDR1 is SGHDT and CDR2 is YYEEEE in the germline V gene. There are 13 residues in the CDR3.

The rearrangement links TRBV21-1 to TRBJ1-2; TRBD1, the table's D call, was not compared with the DNA. TRBV21-1 is a listed pseudogene. The CDR3 has 14 residues. CDR3 sequence: CAIRTGGANYGYTF. CDR3 in DNA: TGTGCCATCAGGACAGGGGGCGCAAACTATGGCTACACCTTC.

The rearrangement uses TRBV5-1 and TRBJ1-2; a weak D match, TRBD1 (5 bases). V shed 0 bases and J shed 0 bases, with 9 bases lying between them. CDR1 SGHRS and CDR2 YFSETQ come from the germline V gene. The CDR3 spans 15 residues. Here the CDR3 DNA reads TGCGCCAGCAGCTTGGCCGCAGGGACTAACTATGGCTACACCTTC. Translation gives CASSLAAGTNYGYTF.

In the case of this clone: Additional DNA sequences in this sample encode the identical CDR3. V and J are TRBV20-1 and TRBJ2-7, with D perhaps matching TRBD1 (6 bases). The CDR3 loop spans 10 amino acids. With 6 bases removed from V and 4 bases from J, the gap between germline ends came to 7 bases. Per germline, CDR1 DFQATT and CDR2 SNEGSKA (reference sequence). CDR3 amino acids: CSAQGYEQYF. The CDR3 coding sequence is TGCAGTGCGCAGGGGTACGAGCAGTACTTC.

V usage is TRBV5-1 and J usage is TRBJ2-7; no reliable D call. This CDR3 region has 15 residues. Germline V gives CDR1 SGHRS, CDR2 YFSETQ. V dropped 2 bases and J dropped 0 bases, with 12 bases sitting between them. CDR3 nucleotides: TGCGCCAGCAGCTTCGTGGCAGGTCGCTCCTACGAGCAGTACTTC. Residues: CASSFVAGRSYEQYF.

V usage is TRBV7-9 and J usage is TRBJ1-1; D is perhaps TRBD1 (5 bases). CDR1 is SEHNR, CDR2 FQNEAQ, per germline (reference sequence). The CDR3 runs to 14 residues. Trimming removed 6 bases at V and 0 bases at J, with 11 bases between. CDR3 coding DNA: TGTGCCAGCAGGAAAGGAGGGGTGAACACTGAAGCTTTCTTT. It codes for CASRKGGVNTEAFF. The full variable domain, its missing parts supplied by reference TRBV7-9 and TRBJ1-1, is DTGVSQNPRHKITKRGQNVTFRCDPISEHNRLYWYRQTLGQGPEFLTYFQNEAQLEKSRLLSDRFSAERPKGSFSTLEIQRTEQGDSAMYLCASRKGGVNTEAFFGQGTRLTVV.

This chain connects TRBV7-3 to TRBJ2-3; D not resolved. Germline CDR1 is SGHTA and CDR2 is FQGTGA. The CDR3 contains 16 residues. The V and J ends lost 5 bases and 1 base respectively, with 16 bases between them. CDR3: CASSRWVQVGTDTQYF. The CDR3 nucleotides read TGTGCCAGCAGCCGGTGGGTCCAGGTTGGCACAGATACGCAGTATTTT.

This chain uses TRBV5-4 with TRBJ2-1; TRBD1 aligns across 8 bases. Trimming cost V 3 bases and J 2 bases; bases outside gene matches: 7. The V gene's germline CDR1 is SGHNT and CDR2 YYREEE (reference sequence). This CDR3 is built from 16 residues. The chain's CDR3 is CASSSTGQGTYNEQFF. CDR3 sequence (DNA): TGTGCCAGCAGCTCTACCGGACAGGGAACCTACAATGAGCAGTTCTTC.

V and J are TRBV20-1 and TRBJ2-1, with D possibly matching TRBD2 (5 bases). This CDR3 comprises 11 residues. CDR1 is DFQATT and CDR2 is SNEGSKA in the germline V gene (reference sequence). V was trimmed by 7 bases and J by 7 bases, leaving 11 bases between them. The chain's CDR3 is CSGIARNEQFF. CDR3 bases: TGCAGTGGGATAGCGAGAAATGAGCAGTTCTTC.

The chain is built from TRBV6-5 and TRBJ2-7, with 9 bases that match TRBD2. This CDR3 spans 15 amino acids. V lost 5 bases, J lost 7 bases, and 12 bases stayed unmatched. Germline V CDR1 and CDR2: MNHEY, SVGAGI. CDR3 bases: TGTGCCAGCAGTCTATACGGACTAGCGACCACGGAGCAGTACTTC. The encoded protein is CASSLYGLATTEQYF.

The V gene is TRBV7-2, the J gene TRBJ2-7; 9 bases are a match to TRBD1. Germline CDR1 and CDR2: SGHTA and FQGNSA. J gave up 6 bases and V 5 bases, and 8 bases lay outside the gene matches. The CDR3 loop spans 14 amino acids. In DNA form, the CDR3 reads TGTGCCAGCAGCCAGGGACAGGGATATATCGAGCAGTACTTC. Its protein product is CASSQGQGYIEQYF.

As for this clone: Other DNA sequences of this sample code for an identical CDR3. The genes are TRBV19 and TRBJ2-7; 8 bases align to TRBD1. The CDR3 covers 13 residues. Looked up from germline, CDR1 is LNHDA and CDR2 is SQIVND (reference sequence). V shed 5 bases and J 3 bases; nucleotides not matched to a gene: 3. The CDR3 region is CASSQGASYEQYF. Here the CDR3 DNA reads TGTGCCAGTAGTCAGGGGGCTAGCTACGAGCAGTACTTC.

The chain couples TRBV27 to TRBJ2-2, with TRBD1 identical over 10 bases. Germline CDR1 MNHEY, CDR2 SMNVEV (reference sequence). The junction had 4 bases not matched to a gene; V was cut back by 2 bases and J by 4 bases. This CDR3 spans 16 amino acids. The CDR3 region is CASSLVGTGATGELFF. The CDR3 DNA follows: TGTGCCAGCAGTTTAGTGGGGACAGGGGCCACCGGGGAGCTGTTTTTT.

This sequence joins TRBV4-1 and TRBJ2-7; TRBD1 matches at 8 bases. Germline CDR1 MGHRA, CDR2 YSYEKL. Trimming took 0 bases from V and 3 from J; bases not matched to a gene: 7. This CDR3 has 16 residues. The CDR3 is CASSQDTRTGYYEQYF. The CDR3 coding sequence is TGCGCCAGCAGCCAAGATACGAGGACAGGGTACTACGAGCAGTACTTC.

V gene TRBV28 combines with J gene TRBJ1-5; tentatively, D is TRBD1 (6 bases). This CDR3 is built from 15 residues. The germline V and J ends were trimmed by 5 bases and 7 bases, with 18 bases remaining between them. Germline CDR1 MDHEN, CDR2 SYDVKM. CDR3 in amino acids: CASSRLYSGDQPQHF. For the CDR3, the DNA is TGTGCCAGCAGTAGGTTATATTCAGGGGACCAGCCCCAGCATTTT.

The V gene is TRBV19, the J gene TRBJ2-1; no definite D call. The V end was cut by 3 bases, the J end by 4 bases, with 16 bases between. CDR3 size: 16 residues. Germline CDR1 LNHDA, CDR2 SQIVND (reference sequence). For the CDR3, the DNA is TGTGCCAGTAGTATTGGTGGCTGGCAAGAATACAATGAGCAGTTCTTC. It yields the protein CASSIGGWQEYNEQFF.

This clone was seen at least ten times. CDR3 amino acids: CASSSMTSGTGELFF. CDR3 coding DNA: TGCGCCAGCAGCTCGATGACTAGCGGAACCGGGGAGCTGTTTTTT. V usage is TRBV5-1 and J usage is TRBJ2-2; 9 bases are a match to TRBD2. CDR3 length: 15 residues. Trimming cost V 3 bases and J 5 bases; bases outside gene matches: 5. Germline assignment: CDR1 SGHRS and CDR2 YFSETQ.

The chain uses TRBV9 and TRBJ2-3, with TRBD1 matching over 7 bases. The CDR3 contains 17 residues. V was pared by 0 bases and J by 2 bases, with 9 bases of the junction left unmatched. Germline V lookup: CDR1 SGDLS, CDR2 YYNGEE. The CDR3 bases are TGTGCCAGCAGCGTAGCAATGCGACAGGGAGTCACAGATACGCAGTATTTT. Its translation is CASSVAMRQGVTDTQYF.

V gene TRBV19 combines with J gene TRBJ1-1; possible D gene TRBD1, 6 bases. Trimming stripped 4 bases from V and 0 bases from J, with 12 bases between. CDR3 length: 15 amino acids. Per the germline V gene, CDR1 is LNHDA and CDR2 is SQIVND (reference sequence). The CDR3 spells CASSTLQGMNTEAFF. The CDR3 bases are TGTGCCAGTAGTACCCTACAGGGTATGAACACTGAAGCTTTCTTT.

This clone was counted a few times. The rearrangement links TRBV6-1 to TRBJ1-1; a possible D gene is TRBD1 (6 bases). Germline-derived CDR1 and CDR2 are MNHNS and SASEGT. Trimming cost V 2 bases and J 7 bases, with 14 bases left between them. The CDR3 is 14 amino acids. The CDR3 nucleotides are TGTGCCAGCAGTGAACAGGGGTTGGGCTTTGAAGCTTTCTTT. Protein sequence: CASSEQGLGFEAFF.

The gene calls are TRBV19 and TRBJ2-7; 11 bases agree with TRBD1. Germline values: CDR1 LNHDA, CDR2 SQIVND (reference sequence). The V and J ends lost 5 bases and 2 bases, in that order; junction bases with no gene match: 2. This CDR3 is 14 amino acids long. The CDR3 bases are TGTGCCAGTAGTGGGACAGGGGGTCCCTACGAGCAGTACTTC. Translation gives CASSGTGGPYEQYF.

This clone has a handful of counts. The chain couples TRBV27 to TRBJ1-5; 8 bases are a match to TRBD1. This CDR3 region has 16 residues. CDR1 and CDR2 (germline): MNHEY, SMNVEV (reference sequence). Unmatched junction bases numbered 7, after V lost 2 bases and J lost 4 bases. The CDR3: CASSLKDRDGNQPQHF. The CDR3 nucleotides are TGTGCCAGCAGTTTAAAGGACAGGGACGGGAATCAGCCCCAGCATTTT.

With regard to this clone: Other DNA sequences in this specimen translate into the identical CDR3. The rearrangement uses TRBV9 and TRBJ2-1; the D gene is possibly TRBD1 (5 bases). The CDR3 consists of 15 residues. V lost 3 bases to trimming and J lost 0 bases, with 10 bases between them. Germline V gives CDR1 SGDLS, CDR2 YYNGEE. CDR3 in DNA: TGTGCCAGCAGCGGGGGCGGTAGCTCCTACAATGAGCAGTTCTTC. It encodes CASSGGGSSYNEQFF.

This chain's CDR3 is CASSDGRGLTHIQYF. The DNA of the CDR3 is TGTGCCAGTAGTGACGGGCGGGGTCTAACACACATTCAGTACTTC. V and J are TRBV19 and TRBJ2-4, with a weak D call TRBD2 (6 bases). The germline V and J ends were trimmed by 5 bases and 8 bases, with 19 bases remaining between them. The CDR3 spans 15 residues. Germline CDR1 reads LNHDA; CDR2 reads SQIVND (reference sequence).